Listed here are 22 T cell receptor beta chains from one sample, sequenced in a study of identical twins. TCRdb analysed the 5' RACE reads with MiXCR anew, one entry per CDR3 protein. Found here are more than 650,000 distinct CDR3 sequences, 5.5% to 6.5% of them singletons; the top ten hold about 1.8%. The sequencing sample was made of naive T cells sorted from blood. These receptor sequences come from a young man in good health.

The chain couples TRBV4-1 to TRBJ2-5, with TRBD1 matching 7 bases. The CDR3 loop spans 18 amino acids. The germline V gene encodes CDR1 MGHRA and CDR2 YSYEKL. V was pared by 3 bases and J by 7 bases, with 20 bases of the junction left unmatched. DNA of the CDR3: TGCGCCAGCAGCCAGCAGACAGGGTTGGCGGCACTAGGTGGGACCCAGTACTTC. Translation gives CASSQQTGLAALGGTQYF.

This chain joins TRBV6-5 and TRBJ1-1; TRBD1 matches at 9 bases. J lost 4 bases, V lost 4 bases, and 7 bases had no gene match. Germline V CDR1 and CDR2: MNHEY, SVGAGI. The CDR3 sequence is 15 residues long. CDR3 residues: CASSSTGGGGTEAFF. CDR3 nucleotide sequence: TGTGCCAGCAGTTCTACAGGGGGCGGCGGCACTGAAGCTTTCTTT.

The chain carries TRBV30 and TRBJ2-3; 13 nucleotides line up with TRBD2. Germline CDR1 is GTSNPN and CDR2 is SVGIG (reference sequence). V shed 0 bases and J 3 bases; nucleotides not matched to a gene: 6. The CDR3 length is 17 residues. The CDR3 DNA reads as TGTGCCTGGAGTGTAGGGACTAGCGGGATTCATACAGATACGCAGTATTTT. Encoded protein: CAWSVGTSGIHTDTQYF.

This clonotype has a handful of counts. The genes are TRBV3-1 and TRBJ2-1; 7 nucleotides line up with TRBD2. Germline assignment: CDR1 LGHDT and CDR2 YNNKEL (reference sequence). This CDR3 has 12 amino acids. J was trimmed by 9 bases and V by 2 bases; bases with no gene match: 1. CDR3 bases: TGTGCCAGCAGCCAATTAGCGGGTGAGCAGTTCTTC. This encodes CASSQLAGEQFF.

This clonotype was recorded a few times. The chain is built from TRBV7-9 and TRBJ2-7; 12 nucleotides match TRBD2. This CDR3 region has 13 residues. CDR1 and CDR2 from the germline V gene are SEHNR and FQNEAQ (reference sequence). The V segment lost 6 bases and the J segment 5 bases; nucleotides outside the gene matches: 2. The chain's CDR3 is CASRTSGSHEQYF. CDR3 DNA: TGTGCCAGCAGGACTAGCGGGAGTCACGAGCAGTACTTC.

In this sample, this clonotype turned up many times. This sequence joins TRBV12-3 or TRBV12-4 and TRBJ2-3; possible D gene TRBD2, 6 bases. V shed 7 bases and J shed 1 base, with 12 bases lying between them. The CDR3 sequence is 14 residues long. In DNA, the CDR3 is TGTGCCAGCAAAAACGGGGAGGGCACAGATACGCAGTATTTT. Translation: CASKNGEGTDTQYF.

In this sample, this clonotype turned up many times. This rearrangement joins TRBV7-2 to TRBJ1-3; the D gene is possibly TRBD1 (6 bases). This CDR3 spans 15 amino acids. CDR1 is SGHTA and CDR2 is FQGNSA in the germline V gene. Trimming removed 3 bases from V and 0 bases from J, with 9 bases in between. Here the CDR3 reads CASSFVTGSGNTIYF. As DNA, the CDR3 is TGTGCCAGCAGCTTCGTGACAGGCTCTGGAAACACCATATATTTT. The variable domain in full, completed from reference TRBV7-2 and TRBJ1-3, reads GAGVSQSPSNKVTEKGKDVELRCDPISGHTALYWYRQSLGQGLEFLIYFQGNSAPDKSGLPSDRFSAERTGGSVSTLTIQRTQQEDSAVYLCASSFVTGSGNTIYFGEGSWLTVV.

The sample holds many counts of this clonotype. CDR3 DNA: TGTGCCAGCAGCTTCGGTCTAGCGGTCACCGGGGAGCTGTTTTTT. Amino acids: CASSFGLAVTGELFF. The chain recombines TRBV11-3 with TRBJ2-2, with 7 bases that match TRBD2. CDR3 length: 15 amino acids. Trimming cost V 3 bases and J 4 bases; bases outside gene matches: 5. Germline V gives CDR1 SGHNT, CDR2 YENEEA.

The V call is TRBV7-3, the J call TRBJ2-1; 8 bases are a match to TRBD2. The germline V gene has CDR1 SGHTA and CDR2 FQGTGA. This CDR3 contains 15 residues. V was clipped by 1 base and J by 6 bases; unmatched bases: 5. The CDR3 here is CASSLNGRVSNEQFF. The CDR3 DNA follows: TGTGCCAGCAGCTTAAACGGGAGGGTTTCCAATGAGCAGTTCTTC.

This clonotype was counted between two and nine times. This sequence joins TRBV20-1 and TRBJ2-1; TRBD2 matches 14 bases. Germline assignment: CDR1 DFQATT and CDR2 SNEGSKA (reference sequence). This CDR3 contains 16 residues. V shed 1 base and J 10 bases; nucleotides not matched to a gene: 9. DNA of the CDR3: TGCAGTGCTAGAGCAAGACTAGCGGGAGGGCCCCGAGAGCAGTTCTTC. This codes for CSARARLAGGPREQFF.

This clonotype has a handful of counts. The J gene is TRBJ2-7, the V gene TRBV5-5, with D possibly called TRBD1 or TRBD2 (6 bases each). V gave up 2 bases and J gave up 0 bases, with 15 bases separating them. CDR3 length equals 16 residues. The V gene's germline CDR1 is SGHKS and CDR2 YYEKEE (reference sequence). The CDR3 region has the DNA TGTGCCAGCAGCTTTGTGGGGGGCTACAGCTCCTACGAGCAGTACTTC. Its translation is CASSFVGGYSSYEQYF.

This clonotype was counted many times. The V call is TRBV29-1, the J call TRBJ2-7; TRBD1 matches 9 bases. The CDR3 is made up of 13 amino acids. Trimming cost V 2 bases and J 4 bases; bases outside gene matches: 3. CDR1 SQVTM and CDR2 ANQGSEA come from the germline V gene. CDR3 loop: CSVELGQGYEQYF. CDR3 bases: TGCAGCGTTGAACTCGGACAGGGGTACGAGCAGTACTTC.

This clonotype was detected a few times. This chain connects TRBV2 to TRBJ2-7; D uncertain. CDR3 length equals 14 residues. Germline CDR1 SNHLY, CDR2 FYNNEI. V was shortened by 3 bases and J by 0 bases, with 9 bases between the two germline ends. CDR3 sequence: CASSDGLLSYEQYF. In DNA form, the CDR3 reads TGTGCCAGCAGTGACGGCCTTCTCTCCTACGAGCAGTACTTC.

The rearrangement links TRBV12-3 or TRBV12-4 to TRBJ2-5; D not certain. Trimming removed 3 bases at V and 5 bases at J, with 7 bases between. CDR3 length: 12 amino acids. CDR3 loop: CASSFQVETQYF. The CDR3, as DNA: TGTGCCAGCAGTTTCCAGGTGGAGACCCAGTACTTC.

This clonotype was seen at least ten times. J is TRBJ1-1 and V is TRBV9; a weak D match, TRBD1 (5 bases). The V gene lost 0 bases and the J gene lost 4 bases, with 7 bases spanning the gap. The CDR3 length is 13 residues. CDR1 SGDLS and CDR2 YYNGEE come from the germline V gene. CDR3 DNA: TGTGCCAGCAGCGTAGGAGGGGCCACTGAAGCTTTCTTT. This codes for CASSVGGATEAFF.

This clonotype was counted at least ten times. The rearrangement joins TRBV6-5 to TRBJ2-6; D remains ambiguous. Germline-derived CDR1 and CDR2 are MNHEY and SVGAGI. This CDR3 has 17 amino acids. Trimming took 0 bases from V and 0 from J, leaving 9 bases between them. CDR3 loop: CASSYSTGVSGANVLTF. Written as DNA, the CDR3 is TGTGCCAGCAGTTACTCGACTGGGGTCTCTGGGGCCAACGTCCTGACTTTC.

With regard to this clonotype: The CDR3 does not close with the conserved phenylalanine or tryptophan, likely indicating a read error. V and J are TRBV9 and TRBJ2-1, with a weak D call TRBD1 (5 bases). Germline V lookup: CDR1 SGDLS, CDR2 YYNGEE. Trimming stripped 7 bases from V and 0 bases from J, with 11 bases between. CDR3 size: 14 residues. CDR3 region: CASGRQSSYNEQFV. Written as DNA, the CDR3 is TGTGCCAGCGGCAGACAGAGCTCCTACAATGAGCAGTTCGTC.

This clonotype was seen at least ten times. The chain joins TRBV29-1 to TRBJ1-1; 9 bases are shared with TRBD1. Trimming removed 6 bases from V and 5 bases from J; junction bases left unmatched: 10. This CDR3 comprises 14 residues. From germline, CDR1 is SQVTM and CDR2 ANQGSEA. The CDR3 nucleotides are TGCAGCGTAGTGCAAGGGACAGGGTGGACTGAAGCTTTCTTT. It is translated as CSVVQGTGWTEAFF.

This clonotype was counted at least ten times. The chain has TRBV12-3 or TRBV12-4 and TRBJ1-4; D remains ambiguous. Trimming cost V 3 bases and J 2 bases, with 7 bases left between them. The CDR3 totals 14 residues. CDR3 sequence (DNA): TGTGCCAGCAGTTTCATGGCTACTAATGAAAAACTGTTTTTT. Its protein product is CASSFMATNEKLFF.

The chain couples TRBV14 to TRBJ2-3; 7 nucleotides agree with TRBD2. The J segment lost 4 bases and the V segment lost 0 bases, leaving 4 bases of the junction unmatched. The germline CDR1 and CDR2 sequences are SGHDN and FVKESK. This CDR3 has 15 residues. The CDR3 spells CASSQDWAGADTQYF. CDR3 nucleotide sequence: TGTGCCAGCAGCCAAGATTGGGCGGGGGCAGATACGCAGTATTTT. The full variable domain, in which reference TRBV14 and TRBJ2-3 provide the parts outside the CDR3, is EAGVTQFPSHSVIEKGQTVTLRCDPISGHDNLYWYRRVMGKEIKFLLHFVKESKQDESGMPNNRFLAERTGGTYSTLKVQPAELEDSGVYFCASSQDWAGADTQYFGPGTRLTVL.

This clonotype showed up many times. The chain is built from TRBV10-3 and TRBJ1-2; D is unclear. CDR1 and CDR2 (germline): ENHRY, SYGVKD. CDR3 size: 12 residues. V lost 2 bases and J 8 bases, leaving 9 bases between the germline ends. The CDR3 here is CAISEGSHGYTF. The CDR3 nucleotides are TGTGCCATCAGTGAGGGGAGTCACGGCTACACCTTC.

The chain joins TRBV15 to TRBJ2-2; 9 positions match TRBD2. The CDR3 has 16 amino acids. The germline gives CDR1 LNHNV, CDR2 YYDKDF (reference sequence). Trimming removed 3 bases from V and 5 bases from J; junction bases left unmatched: 7. The CDR3 DNA reads as TGTGCCACCAGCAGCGGACTAGCGAGAGGTACCGGGGAGCTGTTTTTT. Translated: CATSSGLARGTGELFF.